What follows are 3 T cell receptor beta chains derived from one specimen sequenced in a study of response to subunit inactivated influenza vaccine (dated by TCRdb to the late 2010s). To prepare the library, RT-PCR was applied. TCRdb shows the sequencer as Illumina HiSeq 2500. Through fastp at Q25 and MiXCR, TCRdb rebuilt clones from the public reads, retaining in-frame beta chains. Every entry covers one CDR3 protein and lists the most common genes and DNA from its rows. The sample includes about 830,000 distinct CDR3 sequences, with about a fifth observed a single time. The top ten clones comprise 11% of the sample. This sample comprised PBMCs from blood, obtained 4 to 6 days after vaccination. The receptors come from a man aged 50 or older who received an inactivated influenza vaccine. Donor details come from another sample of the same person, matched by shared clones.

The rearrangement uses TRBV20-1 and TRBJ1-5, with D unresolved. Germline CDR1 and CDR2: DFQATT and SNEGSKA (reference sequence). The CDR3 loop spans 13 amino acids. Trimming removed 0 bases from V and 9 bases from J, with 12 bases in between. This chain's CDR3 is CSARDREERPQHF. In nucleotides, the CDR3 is TGCAGTGCTAGAGATAGGGAGGAGAGGCCCCAGCATTTT.

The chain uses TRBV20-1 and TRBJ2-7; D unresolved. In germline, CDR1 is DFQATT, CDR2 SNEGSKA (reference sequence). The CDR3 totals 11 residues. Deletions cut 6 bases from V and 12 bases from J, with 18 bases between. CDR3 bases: TGCAGTGCCACAAGATCCCCAGTACGGTACTTC. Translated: CSATRSPVRYF.

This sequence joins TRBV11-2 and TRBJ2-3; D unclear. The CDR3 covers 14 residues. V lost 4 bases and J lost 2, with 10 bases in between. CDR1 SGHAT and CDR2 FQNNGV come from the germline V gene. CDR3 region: CASSSVRLTDTQYF. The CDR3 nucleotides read TGTGCCAGCAGCTCAGTCCGTCTCACAGATACGCAGTATTTT.